This TCR beta chain was recorded in a study of T cell repertoires in cytomegalovirus infection. Study-level background: Indicated by public TCR beta signatures were CMV infection and matching HLA type. Notes on the study in general: The ex vivo response was dominated by HLA-C-restricted CMV-specific TCR beta clonotypes. Totalled public TCR beta family frequency picked out people who carried CMV plus the relevant HLA.

TCRdb reprocessed the reads with MiXCR, giving one entry per CDR3 protein. The sample holds about 360,000 distinct CDR3 sequences; about a sixth are singletons and the top ten take less than 9.5%. This clonotype was counted ten times or more. What it binds is not known. CDR3 length: 14 amino acids. Germline V gene data show CDR1 as MNHEY and CDR2 as SVGEGT. With 4 bases removed from V and 5 bases from J, the gap between germline ends came to 12 bases. The specimen was PBMCs. The TCR originated in a human donor in good health (CMV status not recorded). Some clones in this sample may be carry-over from other donors' samples. The chain carries TRBV6-2 or TRBV6-3 and TRBJ2-1; D is ambiguous. Here the CDR3 DNA reads TGTGCCAGCAGTTCGAGGCTGCCGCACAATGAGCAGTTCTTC. As protein: CASSSRLPHNEQFF.